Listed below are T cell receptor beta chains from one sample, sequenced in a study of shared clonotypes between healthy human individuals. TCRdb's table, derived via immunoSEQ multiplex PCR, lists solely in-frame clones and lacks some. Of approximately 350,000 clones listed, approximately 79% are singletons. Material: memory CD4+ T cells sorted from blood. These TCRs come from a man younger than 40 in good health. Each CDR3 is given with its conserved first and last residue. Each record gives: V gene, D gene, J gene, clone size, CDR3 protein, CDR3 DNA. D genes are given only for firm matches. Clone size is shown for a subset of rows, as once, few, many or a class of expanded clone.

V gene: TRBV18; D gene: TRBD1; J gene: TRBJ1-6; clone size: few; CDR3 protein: CASSAGGFNSPLHF; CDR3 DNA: TGTGCCAGCTCAGCAGGGGGATTTAATTCACCCCTCCACTTT
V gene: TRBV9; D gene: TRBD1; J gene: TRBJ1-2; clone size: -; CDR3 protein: CASSVEPTGSYGYTF; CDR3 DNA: TGTGCCAGCAGCGTAGAGCCGACAGGGTCTTATGGCTATACCTTC
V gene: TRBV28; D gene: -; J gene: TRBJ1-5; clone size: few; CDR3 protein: CASSPQATGIQPQHF; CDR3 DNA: TGTGCCAGCAGTCCCCAGGCCACCGGGATACAGCCCCAGCATTTT
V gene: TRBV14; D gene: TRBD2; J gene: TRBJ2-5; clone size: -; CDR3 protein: CASSQGAGAETQYF; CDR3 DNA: TGTGCCAGCAGCCAGGGCGCGGGAGCGGAGACCCAGTACTTC
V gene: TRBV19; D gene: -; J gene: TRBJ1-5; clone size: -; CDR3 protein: CASSILHGQPQHF; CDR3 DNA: TGTGCCAGTAGTATCCTCCACGGGCAGCCCCAGCATTTT
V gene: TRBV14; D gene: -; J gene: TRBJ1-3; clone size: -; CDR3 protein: CASSQMLVQGNTIYF; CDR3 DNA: TGTGCCAGCAGCCAAATGCTGGTGCAGGGAAACACCATATATTTT
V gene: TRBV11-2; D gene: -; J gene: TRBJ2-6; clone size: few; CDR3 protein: CASSLGGANVLTF; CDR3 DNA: TGTGCCAGCAGCTTGGGAGGGGCCAACGTCCTGACTTTC
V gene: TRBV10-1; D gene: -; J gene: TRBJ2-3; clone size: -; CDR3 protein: CASSEGRGASGIPDTQYF; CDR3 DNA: TGCGCCAGCAGTGAAGGGCGCGGGGCGTCAGGGATTCCAGATACGCAGTATTTT
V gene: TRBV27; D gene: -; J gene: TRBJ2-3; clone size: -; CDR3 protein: CASSFVPGDTSTDTQYF; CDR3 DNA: TGTGCCAGCAGTTTTGTGCCCGGGGACACAAGCACAGATACGCAGTATTTT
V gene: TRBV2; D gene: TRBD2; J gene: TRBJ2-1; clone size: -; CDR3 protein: CASSELAGDYNEQFF; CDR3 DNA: TGTGCCAGCAGTGAACTAGCGGGGGACTACAATGAGCAGTTCTTC
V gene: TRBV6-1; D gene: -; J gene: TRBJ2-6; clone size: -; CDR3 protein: CASSEGVSGANVLTF; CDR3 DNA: TGTGCCAGCAGTGAAGGGGTCTCTGGGGCCAACGTCCTGACTTTC
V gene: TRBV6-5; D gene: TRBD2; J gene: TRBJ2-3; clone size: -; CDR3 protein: CASSYGGLAGGTLQYF; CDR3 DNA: TGTGCCAGCAGTTACGGGGGACTAGCGGGAGGGACCCTGCAGTATTTT
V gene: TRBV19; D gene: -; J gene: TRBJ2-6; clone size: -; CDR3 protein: CASGTRANVLTF; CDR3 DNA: TGTGCCAGCGGCACCAGGGCCAACGTCCTGACTTTC
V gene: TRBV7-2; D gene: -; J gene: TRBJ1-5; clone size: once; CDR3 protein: CASSSNRDNSQPQHF; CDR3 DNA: TGTGCCAGCAGCTCCAATAGAGATAACAGTCAGCCCCAGCATTTT
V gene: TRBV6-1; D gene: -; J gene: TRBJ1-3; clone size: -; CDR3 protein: CASSEGRTRTIYF; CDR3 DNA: TGTGCCAGCAGTGAAGGGAGGACCCGGACCATATATTTT
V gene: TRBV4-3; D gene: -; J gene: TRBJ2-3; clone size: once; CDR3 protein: CASSRLGVGTDTQYF; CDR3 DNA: TGCGCCAGCAGTCGGCTTGGAGTGGGCACAGATACGCAGTATTTT
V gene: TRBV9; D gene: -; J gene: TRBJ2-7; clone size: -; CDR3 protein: CASSVATGPYEQYF; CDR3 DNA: TGTGCCAGCAGCGTAGCAACAGGGCCTTACGAGCAGTACTTC
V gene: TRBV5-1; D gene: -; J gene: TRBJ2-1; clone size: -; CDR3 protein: CASSSPTGFNNNEQFF; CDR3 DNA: TGCGCCAGCAGCTCCCCGACAGGCTTTAATAACAATGAGCAGTTCTTC
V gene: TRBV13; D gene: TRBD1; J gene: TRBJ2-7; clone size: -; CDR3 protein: CASSPGQISYEQYF; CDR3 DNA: TGTGCCAGCAGCCCGGGACAGATCTCCTACGAGCAGTACTTC
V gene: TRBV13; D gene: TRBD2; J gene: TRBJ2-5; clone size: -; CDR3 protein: CASSLRAGGQETQYF; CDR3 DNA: TGTGCCAGCAGCTTACGCGCGGGAGGTCAAGAGACCCAGTACTTC
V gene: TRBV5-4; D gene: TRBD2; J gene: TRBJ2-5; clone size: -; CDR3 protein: CASSSPTSGGSRDWQETQYF; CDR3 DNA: TGTGCCAGCAGCTCACCGACTAGCGGGGGATCTCGAGATTGGCAAGAGACCCAGTACTTC
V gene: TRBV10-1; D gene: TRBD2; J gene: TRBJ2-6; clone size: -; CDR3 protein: CASRGLAGDGANVLTF; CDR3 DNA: TGCGCCAGCAGGGGACTAGCGGGAGATGGGGCCAACGTCCTGACTTTC
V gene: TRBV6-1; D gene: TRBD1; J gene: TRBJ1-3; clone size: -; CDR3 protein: CASGRQGAAGNTIYF; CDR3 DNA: TGTGCCAGTGGGAGACAGGGGGCGGCTGGAAACACCATATATTTT
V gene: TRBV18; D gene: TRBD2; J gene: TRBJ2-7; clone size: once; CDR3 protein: CASSPGLAPVEQYF; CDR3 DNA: TGTGCCAGCTCACCGGGACTAGCCCCCGTGGAGCAGTACTTC
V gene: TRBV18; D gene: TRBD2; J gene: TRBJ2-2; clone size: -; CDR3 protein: CASSPNLAGGTGELFF; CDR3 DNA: TGTGCCAGCTCACCGAACCTAGCGGGAGGGACCGGGGAGCTGTTTTTT
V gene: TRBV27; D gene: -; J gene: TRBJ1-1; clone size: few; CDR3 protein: CASSLRGARLNTEAFF; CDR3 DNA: TGTGCCAGCAGTTTAAGGGGGGCCCGGTTGAACACTGAAGCTTTCTTT
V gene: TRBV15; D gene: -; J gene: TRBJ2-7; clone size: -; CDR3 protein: CATSRVGEGYEQYF; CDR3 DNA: TGTGCCACCAGCAGAGTCGGGGAAGGCTACGAGCAGTACTTC
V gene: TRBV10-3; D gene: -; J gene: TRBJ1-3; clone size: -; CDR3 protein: CATTEVSRSGNTIYF; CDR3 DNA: TGTGCCACCACCGAGGTCTCTCGCTCTGGAAACACCATATATTTT